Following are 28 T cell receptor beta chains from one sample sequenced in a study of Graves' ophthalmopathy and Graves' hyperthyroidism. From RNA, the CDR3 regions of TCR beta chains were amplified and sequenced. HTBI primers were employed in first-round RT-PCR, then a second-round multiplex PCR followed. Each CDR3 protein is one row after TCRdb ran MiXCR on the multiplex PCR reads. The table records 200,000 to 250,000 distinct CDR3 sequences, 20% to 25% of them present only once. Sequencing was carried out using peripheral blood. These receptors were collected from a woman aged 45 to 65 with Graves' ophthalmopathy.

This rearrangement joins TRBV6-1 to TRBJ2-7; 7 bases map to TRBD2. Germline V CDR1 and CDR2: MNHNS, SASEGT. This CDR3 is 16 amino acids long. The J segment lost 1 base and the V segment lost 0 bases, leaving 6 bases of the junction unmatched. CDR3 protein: CASSEAASGRSYEQYF. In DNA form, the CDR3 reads TGTGCCAGCAGTGAAGCGGCTAGCGGCCGATCCTACGAGCAGTACTTC.

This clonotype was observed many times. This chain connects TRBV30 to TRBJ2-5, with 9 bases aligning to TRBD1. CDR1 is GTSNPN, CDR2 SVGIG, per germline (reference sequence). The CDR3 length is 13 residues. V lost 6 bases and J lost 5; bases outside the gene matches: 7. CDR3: CACQPGQGETQYF. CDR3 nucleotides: TGTGCCTGCCAACCAGGACAGGGGGAGACCCAGTACTTC.

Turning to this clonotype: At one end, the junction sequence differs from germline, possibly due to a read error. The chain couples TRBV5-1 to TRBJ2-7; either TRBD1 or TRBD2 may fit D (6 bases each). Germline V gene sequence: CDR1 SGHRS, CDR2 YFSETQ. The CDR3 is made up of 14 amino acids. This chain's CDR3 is CASSSRGRNYEQSF. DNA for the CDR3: TGCGCCAGCAGCTCACGGGGGCGCAACTACGAGCAGTCCTTC.

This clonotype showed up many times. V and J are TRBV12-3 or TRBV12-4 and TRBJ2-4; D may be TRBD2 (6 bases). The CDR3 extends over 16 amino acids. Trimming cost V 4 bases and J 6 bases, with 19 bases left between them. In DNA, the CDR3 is TGTGCCAGCAGTTCCGGGGCGGCGGGATACCCAAACATTCAGTACTTC. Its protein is CASSSGAAGYPNIQYF.

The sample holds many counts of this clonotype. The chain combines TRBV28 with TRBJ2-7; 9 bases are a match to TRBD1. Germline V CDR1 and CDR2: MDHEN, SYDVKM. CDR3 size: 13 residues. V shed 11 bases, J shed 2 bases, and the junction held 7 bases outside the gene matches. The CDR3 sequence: CASTRQGAYEQYF. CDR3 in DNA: TGTGCCTCAACTCGACAGGGGGCCTACGAGCAGTACTTC.

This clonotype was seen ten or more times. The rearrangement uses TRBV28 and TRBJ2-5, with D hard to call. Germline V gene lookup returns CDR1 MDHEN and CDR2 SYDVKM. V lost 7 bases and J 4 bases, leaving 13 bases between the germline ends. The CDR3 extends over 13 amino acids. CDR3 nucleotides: TGTGCCAGCACCCCCCGGGCTCGAGAGACCCAGTACTTC. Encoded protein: CASTPRARETQYF.

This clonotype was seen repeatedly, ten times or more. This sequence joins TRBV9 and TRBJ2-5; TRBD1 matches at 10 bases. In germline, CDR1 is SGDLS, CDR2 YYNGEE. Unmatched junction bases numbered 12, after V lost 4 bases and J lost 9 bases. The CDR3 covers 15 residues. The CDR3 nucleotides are TGTGCCAGCAGCAATCGGGACAGGGGTCCGGTGGCCCAGTACTTC. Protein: CASSNRDRGPVAQYF.

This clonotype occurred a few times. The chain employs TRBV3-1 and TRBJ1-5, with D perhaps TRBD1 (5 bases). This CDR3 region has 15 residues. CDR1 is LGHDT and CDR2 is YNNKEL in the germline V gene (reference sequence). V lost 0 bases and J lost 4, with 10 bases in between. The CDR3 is CASSQDPSGNQPQHF. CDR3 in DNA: TGTGCCAGCAGCCAAGATCCATCAGGGAATCAGCCCCAGCATTTT.

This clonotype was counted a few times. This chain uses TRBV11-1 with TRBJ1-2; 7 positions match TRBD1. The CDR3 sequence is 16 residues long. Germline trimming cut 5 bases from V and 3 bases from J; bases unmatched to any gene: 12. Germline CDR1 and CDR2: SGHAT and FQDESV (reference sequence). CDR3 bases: TGTGCCAGCAGCACAACCAACAGGGGAAAGGACTATGGCTACACCTTC. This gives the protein CASSTTNRGKDYGYTF.

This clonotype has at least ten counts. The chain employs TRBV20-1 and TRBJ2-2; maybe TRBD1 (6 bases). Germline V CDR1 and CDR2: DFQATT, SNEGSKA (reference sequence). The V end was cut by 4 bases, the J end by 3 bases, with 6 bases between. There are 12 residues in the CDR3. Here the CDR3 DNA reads TGCAGTGCTAACAGGGACACCGGGGAGCTGTTTTTT. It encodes CSANRDTGELFF.

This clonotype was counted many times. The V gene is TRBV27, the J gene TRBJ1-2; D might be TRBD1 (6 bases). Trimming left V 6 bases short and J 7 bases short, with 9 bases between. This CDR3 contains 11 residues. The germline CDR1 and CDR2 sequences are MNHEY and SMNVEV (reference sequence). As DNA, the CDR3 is TGTGCCAGCAGCGCAGGGGCTGGCTACACCTTC. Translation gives CASSAGAGYTF.

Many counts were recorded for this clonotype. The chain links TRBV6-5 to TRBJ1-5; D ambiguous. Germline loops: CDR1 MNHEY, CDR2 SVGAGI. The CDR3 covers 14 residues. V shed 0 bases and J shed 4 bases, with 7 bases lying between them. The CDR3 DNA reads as TGTGCCAGCAGTTACTCTAGCAGAAATCAGCCCCAGCATTTT. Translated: CASSYSSRNQPQHF.

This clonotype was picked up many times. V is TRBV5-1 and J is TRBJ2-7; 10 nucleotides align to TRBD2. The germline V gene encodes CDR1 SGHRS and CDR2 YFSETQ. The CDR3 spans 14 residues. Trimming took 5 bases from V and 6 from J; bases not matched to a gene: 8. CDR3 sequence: CASRNLAGVSEQYF. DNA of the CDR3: TGCGCCAGCAGGAATCTAGCGGGAGTCTCCGAGCAGTACTTC. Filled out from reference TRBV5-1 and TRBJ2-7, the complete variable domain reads KAGVTQTPRYLIKTRGQQVTLSCSPISGHRSVSWYQQTPGQGLQFLFEYFSETQRNKGNFPGRFSGRQFSNSRSEMNVSTLELGDSALYLCASRNLAGVSEQYFGPGTRLTVT.

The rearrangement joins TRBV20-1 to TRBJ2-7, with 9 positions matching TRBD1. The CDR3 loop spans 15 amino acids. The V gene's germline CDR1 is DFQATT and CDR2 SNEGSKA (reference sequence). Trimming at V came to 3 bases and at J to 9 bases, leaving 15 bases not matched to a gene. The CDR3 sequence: CSASGLQGAGEGQYF. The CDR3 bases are TGCAGTGCTAGTGGGCTACAGGGGGCTGGGGAGGGGCAGTACTTC.

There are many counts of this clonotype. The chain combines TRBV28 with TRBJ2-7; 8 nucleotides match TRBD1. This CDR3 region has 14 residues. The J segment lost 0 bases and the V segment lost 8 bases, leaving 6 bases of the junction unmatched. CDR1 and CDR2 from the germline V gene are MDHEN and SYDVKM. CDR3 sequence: CASRRTGSSYEQYF. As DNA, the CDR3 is TGTGCCAGCCGTCGGACAGGGAGCTCCTACGAGCAGTACTTC.

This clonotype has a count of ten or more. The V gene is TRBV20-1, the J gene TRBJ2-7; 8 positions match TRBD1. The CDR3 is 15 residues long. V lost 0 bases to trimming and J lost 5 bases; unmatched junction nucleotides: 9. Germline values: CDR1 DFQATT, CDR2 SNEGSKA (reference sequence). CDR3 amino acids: CSARDRRRGRNEQYF. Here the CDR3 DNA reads TGCAGTGCTAGAGATCGTCGCAGGGGGCGCAACGAGCAGTACTTC.

CDR3 residues: CAISGGQGPYSLYGYTF. The CDR3 DNA follows: TGTGCCATCAGCGGCGGACAGGGGCCGTACTCCCTCTATGGCTACACCTTC. The chain joins TRBV10-3 to TRBJ1-2, with TRBD1 matching 9 bases. The V segment lost 6 bases and the J segment 4 bases; nucleotides outside the gene matches: 15. Germline V CDR1 and CDR2: ENHRY, SYGVKD. CDR3 length: 17 amino acids.

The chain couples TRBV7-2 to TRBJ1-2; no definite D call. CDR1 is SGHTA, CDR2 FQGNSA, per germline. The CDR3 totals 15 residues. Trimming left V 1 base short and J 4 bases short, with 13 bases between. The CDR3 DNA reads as TGTGCCAGCAGCTTAGGGGGATTGTCGAGCTATGGCTACACCTTC. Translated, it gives CASSLGGLSSYGYTF.

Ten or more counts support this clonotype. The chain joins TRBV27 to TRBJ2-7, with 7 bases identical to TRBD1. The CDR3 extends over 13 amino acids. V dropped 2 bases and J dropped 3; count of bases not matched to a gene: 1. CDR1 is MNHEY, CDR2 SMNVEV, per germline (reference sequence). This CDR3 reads CASSLRTGYEQYF. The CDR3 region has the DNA TGTGCCAGCAGTTTACGGACAGGCTACGAGCAGTACTTC.

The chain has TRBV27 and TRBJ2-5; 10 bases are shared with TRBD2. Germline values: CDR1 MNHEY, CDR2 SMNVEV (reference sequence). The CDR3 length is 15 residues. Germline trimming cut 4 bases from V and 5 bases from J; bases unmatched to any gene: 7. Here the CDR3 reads CASSYLAGGTETQYF. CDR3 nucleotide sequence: TGTGCCAGCAGTTATTTAGCGGGAGGTACGGAGACCCAGTACTTC.

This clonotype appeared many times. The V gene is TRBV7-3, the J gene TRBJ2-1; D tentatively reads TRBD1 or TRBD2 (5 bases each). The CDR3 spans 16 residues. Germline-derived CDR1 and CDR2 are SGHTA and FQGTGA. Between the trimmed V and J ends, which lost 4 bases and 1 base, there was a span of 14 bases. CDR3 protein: CASSYSGTESYNEQFF. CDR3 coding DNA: TGTGCCAGCAGCTATTCCGGGACCGAGTCCTACAATGAGCAGTTCTTC. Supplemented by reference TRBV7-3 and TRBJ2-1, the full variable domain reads GAGVSQTPSNKVTEKGKYVELRCDPISGHTALYWYRQSLGQGPEFLIYFQGTGAADDSGLPNDRFFAVRPEGSVSTLKIQRTERGDSAVYLCASSYSGTESYNEQFFGPGTRLTVL.

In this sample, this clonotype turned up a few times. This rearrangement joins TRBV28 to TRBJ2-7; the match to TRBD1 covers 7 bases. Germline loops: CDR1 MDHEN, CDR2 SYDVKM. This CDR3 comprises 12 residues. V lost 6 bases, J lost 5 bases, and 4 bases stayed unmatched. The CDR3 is CASRTGRDEQYF. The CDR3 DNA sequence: TGTGCCAGCAGGACAGGGAGAGACGAGCAGTACTTC.

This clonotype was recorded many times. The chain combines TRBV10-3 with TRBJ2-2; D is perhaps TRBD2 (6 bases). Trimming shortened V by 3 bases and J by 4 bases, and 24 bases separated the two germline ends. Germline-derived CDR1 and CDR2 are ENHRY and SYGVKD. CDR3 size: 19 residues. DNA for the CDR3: TGTGCCATCAGTGATTCCAAGCGAGACGGCGGGAAGTCCACCGGGGAGCTGTTTTTT. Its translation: CAISDSKRDGGKSTGELFF.

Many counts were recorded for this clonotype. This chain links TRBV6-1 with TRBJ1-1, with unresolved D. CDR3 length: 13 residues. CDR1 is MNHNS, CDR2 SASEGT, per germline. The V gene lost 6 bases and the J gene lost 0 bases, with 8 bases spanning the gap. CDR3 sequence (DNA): TGTGCCAGCAGGCCGAGAGTGAACACTGAAGCTTTCTTT. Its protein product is CASRPRVNTEAFF.

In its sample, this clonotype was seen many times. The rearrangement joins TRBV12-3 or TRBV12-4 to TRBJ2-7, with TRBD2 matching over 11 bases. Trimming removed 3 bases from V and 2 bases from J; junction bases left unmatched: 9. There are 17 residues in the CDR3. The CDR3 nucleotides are TGTGCCAGCAGTTTTAGCACCGGGACTAGCGGAACCTACGAGCAGTACTTC. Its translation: CASSFSTGTSGTYEQYF.

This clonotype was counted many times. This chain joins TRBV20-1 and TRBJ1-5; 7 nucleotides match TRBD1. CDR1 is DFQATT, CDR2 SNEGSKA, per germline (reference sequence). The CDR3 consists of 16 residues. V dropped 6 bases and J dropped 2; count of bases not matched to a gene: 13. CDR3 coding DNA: TGCAGTGCGACCCTCAGAAGAGGGGGCGGCAATCAGCCCCAGCATTTT. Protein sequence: CSATLRRGGGNQPQHF.

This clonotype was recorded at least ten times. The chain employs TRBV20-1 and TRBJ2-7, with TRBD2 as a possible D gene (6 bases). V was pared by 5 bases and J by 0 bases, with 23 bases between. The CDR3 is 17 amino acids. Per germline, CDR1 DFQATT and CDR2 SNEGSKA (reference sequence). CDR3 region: CSAEGRPTGTGSYEQYF. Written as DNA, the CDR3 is TGCAGTGCTGAAGGACGCCCCACCGGGACTGGCTCCTACGAGCAGTACTTC.

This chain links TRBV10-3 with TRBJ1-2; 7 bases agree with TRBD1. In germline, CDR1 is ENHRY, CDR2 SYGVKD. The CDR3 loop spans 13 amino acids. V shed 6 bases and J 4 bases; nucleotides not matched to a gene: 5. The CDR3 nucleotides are TGTGCCATCAGGCAGACAGGGCCCTATGGCTACACCTTC. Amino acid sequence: CAIRQTGPYGYTF.